The rows below give T cell receptor beta chains drawn from one sample of a study of human T cells and chemical hapten exposure. TCRdb reanalysed the RACE reads using MiXCR and keeps one entry per CDR3 protein. This table holds 180,000 or so distinct CDR3 sequences, roughly 14% found once. Sequences were derived from whole blood, sampled in connection with sensitization to the hapten diphenylcyclopropenone (DPC). The receptors stem from a woman under 40 with alopecia areata. Some clones in this sample may be carry-over from other donors' samples. Each CDR3 is given with its conserved first and last residue. The D gene is left open where the match is weak. Not all rows give a size; the values are once, few, many and, for expanded clones, a class.

TRBV5-6,.,many,TRBJ1-6,CASSPPPGPGNSPLHF,TGTGCCAGCAGCCCGCCCCCCGGGCCGGGTAATTCACCCCTCCACTTT
TRBV7-2,TRBD2,.,TRBJ2-3,CASSLAASGSDTQYF,TGTGCCAGCAGCTTAGCCGCTAGCGGGAGCGATACGCAGTATTTT
TRBV28,.,.,TRBJ2-7,CASSLFGGGSSYEQYF,TGTGCCAGCAGTTTATTTGGGGGCGGGAGCTCCTACGAGCAGTACTTC
TRBV6-5,TRBD1,few,TRBJ1-1,CASSYRADRGTEAFF,TGTGCCAGCAGTTACCGTGCCGACAGGGGAACTGAAGCTTTCTTT
TRBV21-1,.,few,TRBJ1-5,CASPASSRSSNQPQHF,TGTGCCAGCCCAGCCTCGTCGAGGTCTAGCAATCAGCCCCAGCATTTT
TRBV28,.,many,TRBJ2-7,CASSLPGSSYEQYF,TGTGCCAGCAGTTTACCGGGATCGAGCTACGAGCAGTACTTC
TRBV9,TRBD2,.,TRBJ2-1,CASSVEGGLAGVHEQFF,TGTGCCAGCAGCGTAGAGGGGGGACTAGCGGGAGTACATGAGCAGTTCTTC
TRBV7-3,.,many,TRBJ1-5,CASSLGRAQPQHF,TGTGCCAGCAGCTTAGGCAGGGCCCAGCCCCAGCATTTT
TRBV20-1,.,.,TRBJ1-3,CSAGPFSGNTIYF,TGCAGTGCCGGACCTTTCTCTGGAAACACCATATATTTT
TRBV5-1,.,.,TRBJ2-1,CASSLEVNNEQFF,TGCGCCAGCAGCTTGGAAGTCAACAATGAGCAGTTCTTC
TRBV3-1,.,many,TRBJ1-1,CASSQRGQENTEAFF,TGTGCCAGCAGCCAACGAGGGCAGGAGAACACTGAAGCTTTCTTT
TRBV20-1,.,.,TRBJ1-5,CSARRTATNQPQHF,TGCAGTGCTAGACGGACAGCAACGAATCAGCCCCAGCATTTT
TRBV2,TRBD2,.,TRBJ2-2,CASREREVYTGELFF,TGTGCCAGCAGAGAGCGGGAGGTGTACACCGGGGAGCTGTTTTTT
TRBV2,.,.,TRBJ2-5,CASNEQVQETQYF,TGTGCCAGCAACGAGCAGGTCCAAGAGACCCAGTACTTC
TRBV5-8,TRBD1,few,TRBJ2-3,CASSQGTGRRTDTQYF,TGTGCCAGCAGCCAAGGGACAGGGCGGCGCACAGATACGCAGTATTTT
TRBV6-1,.,.,TRBJ1-2,CASSTRSRTYGYTF,TGTGCCAGCAGTACCCGTAGCCGGACCTATGGCTACACCTTC
TRBV7-2,.,.,TRBJ1-2,CASSLDVGRAAYGYTF,TGTGCCAGCAGCTTAGACGTTGGCAGGGCAGCCTATGGCTACACCTTC
TRBV5-5,.,.,TRBJ2-7,CASTWGSPSYEQYF,TGTGCCAGCACGTGGGGGTCACCCTCCTACGAGCAGTACTTC
TRBV7-8,.,.,TRBJ1-2,CASSLLLYGYTF,TGTGCCAGCAGCTTACTCCTCTATGGCTACACCTTC
TRBV6-6,TRBD1,.,TRBJ2-3,CASSMTGDTQYF,TGTGCCAGCAGCATGACAGGGGATACGCAGTATTTT
TRBV6-1,TRBD1,few,TRBJ2-3,CASSNYRGADTQYF,TGTGCCAGCAGCAATTACAGGGGCGCAGATACGCAGTATTTT
TRBV3-1,.,.,TRBJ2-3,CASSPADTDTQYF,TGTGCCAGCAGCCCGGCCGACACAGATACGCAGTATTTT
TRBV9,TRBD2,few,TRBJ2-5,CASSLTGLAWETQYF,TGTGCCAGCAGCTTGACCGGACTAGCGTGGGAGACCCAGTACTTC
TRBV9,.,few,TRBJ1-2,CASSEDIADYGYTF,TGTGCCAGCAGCGAAGACATAGCGGACTATGGCTACACCTTC
TRBV19,.,few,TRBJ1-2,CASSIYGTAANYGYTF,TGTGCCAGTAGTATCTACGGGACGGCAGCTAACTATGGCTACACCTTC
TRBV29-1,.,.,TRBJ2-2,CSVQGAISTGELFF,TGCAGCGTCCAAGGGGCTATTTCAACCGGGGAGCTGTTTTTT
TRBV7-9,.,.,TRBJ2-3,CASSSQMADTQYF,TGTGCCAGCAGCTCCCAGATGGCAGATACGCAGTATTTT
TRBV12-5,TRBD1,many,TRBJ1-1,CASGFTGGRMNTEAFF,TGTGCTAGTGGTTTCACAGGGGGCCGGATGAACACTGAAGCTTTCTTT
TRBV9,TRBD2,few,TRBJ2-5,CASSPGGARRTQYF,TGTGCCAGCAGCCCCGGGGGGGCCCGGAGGACCCAGTACTTC
TRBV10-3,TRBD2,few,TRBJ2-7,CAISAWGAGVMEQYF,TGTGCCATCAGTGCTTGGGGAGCGGGAGTCATGGAGCAGTACTTC
TRBV7-3,.,.,TRBJ2-2,CASSPSTGIGELFF,TGTGCCAGCAGCCCCAGCACAGGGATCGGGGAGCTGTTTTTT
TRBV15,TRBD1,many,TRBJ2-7,CATSRDRQGRQGSVEQYF,TGTGCCACCAGCAGAGATAGACAGGGACGACAGGGGTCTGTCGAGCAGTACTTC
TRBV6-6,.,many,TRBJ1-3,CASSYSNRLLRSSGNTIYF,TGTGCCAGCAGTTACTCTAACCGGCTATTACGGTCCTCTGGAAACACCATATATTTT
TRBV7-9,.,many,TRBJ2-3,CASSLGAGPDTQYF,TGTGCCAGCAGCTTAGGTGCAGGTCCAGATACGCAGTATTTT
TRBV10-1,TRBD1,.,TRBJ1-2,CASSPGTGIYGYTF,TGCGCCAGCAGTCCCGGGACAGGGATCTATGGCTACACCTTC
TRBV2,.,few,TRBJ2-1,CASSEGASVQEQFF,TGTGCCAGCAGTGAAGGGGCTAGCGTCCAGGAGCAGTTCTTC
TRBV3-1,.,few,TRBJ2-7,CASSQGASYEQYF,TGTGCCAGCAGCCAGGGGGCTTCCTACGAGCAGTACTTC
TRBV18,.,.,TRBJ1-4,CASSLGQSETEKLFF,TGTGCCAGCTCACTCGGACAGAGCGAGACTGAAAAACTGTTTTTT
TRBV6-5,.,few,TRBJ2-3,CASRRTGTDTQYF,TGTGCCAGCAGACGGACTGGCACAGATACGCAGTATTTT
TRBV20-1,TRBD1,few,TRBJ2-3,CSASGTALGTDTQYF,TGCAGTGCCTCCGGGACAGCGCTTGGCACAGATACGCAGTATTTT
TRBV5-6,.,few,TRBJ2-7,CASSPAPSSGYEQYF,TGTGCCAGCAGCCCAGCCCCGTCTTCGGGATACGAGCAGTACTTC
TRBV12-3/TRBV12-4,.,.,TRBJ1-4,CASRGQTTNEKLFF,TGTGCCAGCAGAGGACAGACAACTAATGAAAAACTGTTTTTT
TRBV12-3/TRBV12-4,.,many,TRBJ2-1,CASSLAGSPRGNEQFF,TGTGCCAGCAGTTTAGCAGGGAGCCCACGAGGTAATGAGCAGTTCTTC
TRBV11-3,.,few,TRBJ1-1,CASSSIRRRTEAFF,TGTGCCAGCAGCTCGATCCGTCGGCGCACTGAAGCTTTCTTT
TRBV29-1,TRBD2,.,TRBJ2-3,CSVEALAGGAQYF,TGCAGCGTTGAAGCACTAGCGGGAGGGGCGCAGTATTTT
TRBV10-3,.,.,TRBJ2-3,CAISESADTQYF,TGTGCCATCAGTGAGTCGGCGGATACGCAGTATTTT
TRBV2,.,.,TRBJ2-5,CASSDGSGQETQYF,TGTGCCAGCAGTGATGGATCGGGCCAAGAGACCCAGTACTTC
TRBV5-1,TRBD1,.,TRBJ1-2,CASSPDRGLNGYTF,TGCGCCAGCAGCCCGGACAGGGGTCTCAATGGCTACACCTTC
TRBV29-1,.,.,TRBJ2-1,CSGRAFPLNEQFF,TGCAGCGGCCGCGCTTTCCCCTTGAATGAGCAGTTCTTC
TRBV6-1,.,.,TRBJ2-3,CASSGTIFGTDTQYF,TGTGCCAGCAGTGGAACCATTTTCGGCACAGATACGCAGTATTTT
TRBV7-2,TRBD1,.,TRBJ2-1,CASSFTGTGRNEQFF,TGTGCCAGCAGTTTCACCGGGACAGGTAGGAATGAGCAGTTCTTC
TRBV5-1,.,many,TRBJ1-6,CASSSRAGSSNSPLHF,TGCGCCAGCAGCTCCAGGGCCGGTTCCTCTAATTCACCCCTCCACTTT
TRBV7-2,.,few,TRBJ2-7,CASSATGYEQYF,TGTGCCAGCAGCGCGACGGGTTACGAGCAGTACTTC
TRBV20-1,.,.,TRBJ2-2,CSARDLLGELFF,TGCAGTGCTAGAGACCTCCTTGGGGAGCTGTTTTTT
TRBV20-1,TRBD2,.,TRBJ2-5,CSAAWGLAEETQYF,TGCAGTGCTGCCTGGGGACTAGCGGAAGAGACCCAGTACTTC
TRBV4-2,TRBD2,many,TRBJ2-1,CASSLYSGIDEQFF,TGTGCCAGCAGCTTGTATAGCGGGATCGATGAGCAGTTCTTC
TRBV20-1,.,few,TRBJ1-1,CSARGHRAMNTEAFF,TGCAGTGCTAGAGGACACAGGGCGATGAACACTGAAGCTTTCTTT